Listed here are 3 T cell receptor beta chains from one sample, sequenced in a study of T cell responses to AZD1222 COVID-19 vaccine. Sequencing used immunoSEQ multiplex PCR; TCRdb keeps in-frame clones, though not all of them. The data show 90,000 to 130,000 clones, with around 84% seen just once and less than 3.5% held by the top ten. Sequences were derived from peripheral blood, sampled on day 0 of AZD1222 vaccination. These receptors were collected from an adult in good health.

This chain connects TRBV5-6 to TRBJ1-5, with 7 positions matching TRBD1. The CDR3 has 14 amino acids. The germline V gene has CDR1 SGHDT and CDR2 YYEEEE. The V gene end was trimmed by 2 bases and the J gene end by 13 bases; junction bases not matched to a gene: 12. The CDR3 region is CASSFGQDRRGQHF. CDR3 nucleotide sequence: TGTGCCAGCAGCTTTGGACAGGACCGGCGCGGACAGCATTTT. The complete variable domain, with remaining parts taken from reference TRBV5-6 and TRBJ1-5, reads DAGVTQSPTHLIKTRGQQVTLRCSPKSGHDTVSWYQQALGQGPQFIFQYYEEEERQRGNFPDRFSGHQFPNYSSELNVNALLLGDSALYLCASSFGQDRRGQHFGDGTRLSIL.

A single count supports this clone. The V call is TRBV9, the J call TRBJ1-2; TRBD1 matches at 9 bases. V trimming: 4 bases; J trimming: 12 bases; junction bases outside the gene matches: 13. This CDR3 region has 14 residues. CDR1 and CDR2 (germline): SGDLS, YYNGEE. The CDR3 coding sequence is TGTGCCAGCAGCCCAGTGACAGGGGGAGCCCCAAACACCTTC. Translated: CASSPVTGGAPNTF.

J is TRBJ1-3 and V is TRBV30; D unresolved. CDR3 length: 14 residues. The V end lost 0 bases, the J end lost 0 bases, and 6 bases lay between the germline ends. The germline CDR1 and CDR2 sequences are GTSNPN and SVGIG (reference sequence). The CDR3 loop is CAWSVTSSGNTIYF. The CDR3 region has the DNA TGTGCCTGGAGTGTCACGTCCTCTGGAAACACCATATATTTT.